This T cell receptor beta chain was recovered during a study of technical replicates of blood from several donors. As for this clone: Within the sample, other DNA sequences also encode this same CDR3.

Only in-frame clones appear in the TCRdb table, and some are missing; sequencing was by immunoSEQ multiplex PCR. Here the sample spans over 75,000 clones, around 97% being singletons. Sequenced input: T cells isolated from PBMCs. The clonotype comes from a human donor in good health.

DNA for the CDR3: TGCAGCGTCCCGCAGGGGGCACTGAACACTGAAGCTTTCTTT. Translation gives CSVPQGALNTEAFF. The chain combines TRBV29-1 with TRBJ1-1; 8 nucleotides align to TRBD1. CDR1 and CDR2 (germline): SQVTM, ANQGSEA. Unmatched junction bases numbered 6, after V lost 6 bases and J lost 0 bases. CDR3 length: 14 residues.